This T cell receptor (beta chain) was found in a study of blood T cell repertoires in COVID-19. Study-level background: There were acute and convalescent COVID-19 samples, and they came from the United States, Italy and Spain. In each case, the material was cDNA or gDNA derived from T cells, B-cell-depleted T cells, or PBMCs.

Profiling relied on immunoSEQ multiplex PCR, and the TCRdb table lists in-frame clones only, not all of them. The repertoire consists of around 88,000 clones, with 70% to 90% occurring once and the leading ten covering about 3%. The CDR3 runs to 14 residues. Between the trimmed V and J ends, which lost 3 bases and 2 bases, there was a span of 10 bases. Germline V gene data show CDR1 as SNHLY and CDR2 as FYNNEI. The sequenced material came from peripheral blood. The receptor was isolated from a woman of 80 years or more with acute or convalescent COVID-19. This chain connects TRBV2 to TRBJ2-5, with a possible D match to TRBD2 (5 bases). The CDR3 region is CASSDRTGQETQYF. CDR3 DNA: TGTGCCAGCAGTGACCGGACTGGTCAAGAGACCCAGTACTTC.